The rows below give T cell receptor beta chains drawn from one sample of a study of T cells in Graves' hyperthyroidism and ophthalmopathy. MiXCR, applied by TCRdb to the multiplex PCR reads, yields one record per CDR3 protein. The table has 380,000 or so distinct CDR3 sequences, approximately 15% seen once. Sequencing input: blood. Receptor source: a young man with Graves' hyperthyroidism that later progressed to Graves' ophthalmopathy. Each CDR3 is given with its conserved first and last residue. The D gene is left open where the match is weak.

CDR3aa | v_gene | d_gene | j_gene
CASSPAHQETQYF | TRBV7-9 | . | TRBJ2-5
CASSALGGNEQFF | TRBV10-2 | TRBD2 | TRBJ2-1
CAGSLISGTGELFF | TRBV7-9 | . | TRBJ2-2
CASSQHEKGNTEAFF | TRBV4-1 | . | TRBJ1-1
CATSSAGGSEKLFF | TRBV15 | TRBD1 | TRBJ1-4
CASSQQGWGTGELFF | TRBV5-6 | . | TRBJ2-2
CASSYSGRGLTEAFF | TRBV6-5 | . | TRBJ1-1
CASRIAGGTDTQYF | TRBV5-1 | TRBD2 | TRBJ2-3
CAWSNTGNTIYF | TRBV30 | . | TRBJ1-3
CASSLTSGGAGTGELFF | TRBV7-6 | TRBD2 | TRBJ2-2
CASSVLGNTQYF | TRBV11-2 | . | TRBJ2-3
CASGSDSINEQFF | TRBV12-5 | . | TRBJ2-1
CASSLSPGTGRNSPLHF | TRBV5-1 | TRBD1 | TRBJ1-6
CASSPRRESDIQYF | TRBV18 | . | TRBJ2-4
CASRGGGGYTF | TRBV6-1 | . | TRBJ1-2
CASSSSPPGDRENTEAFF | TRBV7-8 | TRBD1 | TRBJ1-1
CASSSLRQAYEQYF | TRBV11-3 | . | TRBJ2-7
CASSFGMQETQYF | TRBV19 | . | TRBJ2-5
CASSQGSAPYEQYF | TRBV4-2 | . | TRBJ2-7
CASSYSTGNQPQHF | TRBV6-6 | TRBD1 | TRBJ1-5
CATSEGRSEQYF | TRBV24-1 | . | TRBJ2-7
CALGSISYNEQFF | TRBV6-1 | . | TRBJ2-1
CASSIMRGTDTQYF | TRBV19 | . | TRBJ2-3
CASSPTGSGSYNEQFF | TRBV7-9 | . | TRBJ2-1
CASSIGQGRTGELFF | TRBV19 | TRBD1 | TRBJ2-2
CATSDFPPLTGAKETQYF | TRBV24-1 | . | TRBJ2-5